Presented here are 26 T cell receptor beta chains from one specimen sequenced in a study of blood T cell repertoires in COVID-19. Sequencing was performed with immunoSEQ multiplex PCR; in TCRdb, only in-frame clones are kept and a portion is missing. The sample carries approximately 300,000 clones, approximately 83% recorded once. The source material was peripheral blood. The receptors derive from a person aged 70 to 85 with COVID-19, enrolled during active disease.

The chain uses TRBV29-1 and TRBJ2-7; 9 bases map to TRBD1. The V and J ends lost 6 bases and 4 bases, in that order; junction bases with no gene match: 7. The length of the CDR3 is 13 residues. Germline loops: CDR1 SQVTM, CDR2 ANQGSEA. The CDR3 here is CSVATGGGYEQYF. The CDR3 region has the DNA TGCAGCGTCGCGACAGGGGGAGGTTACGAGCAGTACTTC.

The chain uses TRBV2 and TRBJ2-1; 8 bases map to TRBD2. Trimming took 4 bases from V and 6 from J; bases not matched to a gene: 8. Germline CDR1 and CDR2: SNHLY and FYNNEI. The CDR3 is made up of 15 amino acids. The chain's CDR3 is CASSGFSGGLNEQFF. The CDR3 bases are TGTGCCAGCAGTGGTTTCAGCGGGGGCCTCAATGAGCAGTTCTTC.

The chain has TRBV5-1 and TRBJ1-1; TRBD1 aligns across 7 bases. Trimming removed 6 bases from V and 4 bases from J; junction bases left unmatched: 9. The CDR3 extends over 14 amino acids. In germline, CDR1 is SGHRS, CDR2 YFSETQ. For the CDR3, the DNA is TGCGCCAGCAAAGCGACAGGGCGGGTCACTGAAGCTTTCTTT. Its translation: CASKATGRVTEAFF.

V is TRBV3-1 (or the pseudogene TRBV3-2) and J is TRBJ2-3; 10 nucleotides match TRBD2. The germline V gene has CDR1 LGHDT and CDR2 YNNKEL (reference sequence). The J segment lost 1 base and the V segment lost 0 bases, leaving 10 bases of the junction unmatched. The CDR3 length is 19 residues. In DNA form, the CDR3 reads TGTGCCAGCAGCCAAGATCGTGGTAGCGGGAGGTGGGGCACAGATACGCAGTATTTT. Translation: CASSQDRGSGRWGTDTQYF.

The rearrangement joins TRBV7-2 to TRBJ2-5; D might be TRBD2 (7 bases). Looked up from germline, CDR1 is SGHTA and CDR2 is FQGNSA. The CDR3 totals 16 residues. The germline V and J ends were trimmed by 4 bases and 2 bases, with 17 bases remaining between them. The CDR3 reads CASSSSGGPPQETQYF. CDR3 coding DNA: TGTGCCAGCAGCTCCTCGGGGGGCCCTCCACAAGAGACCCAGTACTTC.

The J gene is TRBJ1-5, the V gene TRBV18, with TRBD1 as a possible D gene (6 bases). V shed 3 bases and J shed 2 bases, with 14 bases lying between them. Per germline, CDR1 KGHSH and CDR2 LQKENI. The CDR3 extends over 16 amino acids. DNA for the CDR3: TGTGCCAGCTCACCGGCAGGGGTAGGCGGCAATCAGCCCCAGCATTTT. This codes for CASSPAGVGGNQPQHF.

The chain employs TRBV15 and TRBJ1-6, with a tentative D call TRBD1 (6 bases). CDR3 length: 16 residues. V lost 4 bases, J lost 0 bases, and 10 bases lay in between. From germline, CDR1 is LNHNV and CDR2 YYDKDF (reference sequence). This CDR3 is CATSKGQFSYNSPLHF. The CDR3 DNA follows: TGTGCCACCAGCAAAGGACAGTTCTCCTATAATTCACCCCTCCACTTT. Looking up the rest from reference TRBV15 and TRBJ1-6 gives the full variable domain: DAMVIQNPRYQVTQFGKPVTLSCSQTLNHNVMYWYQQKSSQAPKLLFHYYDKDFNNEADTPDNFQSRRPNTSFCFLDIRSPGLGDTAMYLCATSKGQFSYNSPLHFGNGTRLTVT.

The gene calls are TRBV19 and TRBJ1-1; possibly TRBD1 for D (6 bases). CDR1 LNHDA and CDR2 SQIVND come from the germline V gene (reference sequence). The CDR3 is made up of 13 amino acids. V was pared by 9 bases and J by 1 base, with 12 bases between. DNA of the CDR3: TGTGCCAGCGGGAGGGGGAGGAACACTGAAGCTTTCTTT. It codes for CASGRGRNTEAFF.

The rearrangement uses TRBV9 and TRBJ2-1; D is possibly TRBD1 (6 bases). Trimming cost V 0 bases and J 8 bases, with 21 bases left between them. The V gene's germline CDR1 is SGDLS and CDR2 YYNGEE. There are 17 residues in the CDR3. The CDR3 coding sequence is TGTGCCAGCAGCGTAGATCCCCCCGCAGGGGTGCGATATGAGCAGTTCTTC. The encoded protein is CASSVDPPAGVRYEQFF.

This clone has a handful of counts. The same CDR3 arises from other DNA sequences in this sample as well. This chain uses TRBV11-1 with TRBJ1-6; the D is unclear. This CDR3 is built from 14 residues. V was cut by 2 bases and J by 5 bases, with 7 bases left in between. Germline CDR1 SGHAT, CDR2 FQDESV (reference sequence). CDR3 residues: CASSLTGNNSPLHF. The DNA for the CDR3 is TGTGCCAGCAGCTTAACGGGAAATAATTCACCCCTCCACTTT.

The chain is built from TRBV7-3 and TRBJ2-7, with 10 positions matching TRBD1. The CDR3 is 13 amino acids. Germline assignment: CDR1 SGHTA and CDR2 FQGTGA. The V gene end was trimmed by 4 bases and the J gene end by 6 bases; junction bases not matched to a gene: 3. The CDR3, as DNA: TGTGCCAGCAGCTCAGACAGGGGGCTCGAGCAGTACTTC. It specifies CASSSDRGLEQYF. Variable domain in full (rest from reference TRBV7-3 and TRBJ2-7): GAGVSQTPSNKVTEKGKYVELRCDPISGHTALYWYRQSLGQGPEFLIYFQGTGAADDSGLPNDRFFAVRPEGSVSTLKIQRTERGDSAVYLCASSSDRGLEQYFGPGTRLTVT.

The gene calls are TRBV10-3 and TRBJ1-4, with 9 bases aligning to TRBD1. V dropped 8 bases and J dropped 4; count of bases not matched to a gene: 8. CDR1 ENHRY and CDR2 SYGVKD come from the germline V gene. CDR3 length equals 15 residues. The CDR3 protein is CAIGILTGGNEKLFF. As DNA, the CDR3 is TGTGCCATCGGTATATTGACAGGGGGTAATGAAAAACTGTTTTTT.

The J gene is TRBJ1-4, the V gene TRBV30, with 7 positions matching TRBD1. Germline V gene sequence: CDR1 GTSNPN, CDR2 SVGIG (reference sequence). V shed 0 bases and J 8 bases; nucleotides not matched to a gene: 3. The CDR3 is 13 amino acids. The CDR3 is CAWSVSRGEKLFF. CDR3 nucleotide sequence: TGTGCCTGGAGTGTTTCCAGGGGGGAAAAACTGTTTTTT.

The chain uses TRBV3-1 (or the pseudogene TRBV3-2) and TRBJ1-1, with a possible D match to TRBD1 (5 bases). V was clipped by 4 bases and J by 5 bases, with 17 bases between them. CDR3 length: 15 residues. CDR1 is LGHDT, CDR2 YNNKEL, per germline (reference sequence). The CDR3 loop reads CASSLMQGGVTEAFF. The CDR3 DNA sequence: TGTGCCAGCAGCCTTATGCAGGGTGGCGTTACTGAAGCTTTCTTT.

CDR3 sequence: CARKAGAYNSPLHF. For the CDR3, the DNA is TGTGCCAGAAAAGCAGGGGCCTATAATTCACCCCTCCACTTT. V usage is TRBV2 and J usage is TRBJ1-6; D possibly corresponds to TRBD1 (6 bases). CDR3 length: 14 residues. Germline V gene sequence: CDR1 SNHLY, CDR2 FYNNEI. Trimming removed 9 bases at V and 2 bases at J, with 11 bases between.

In this sample, this clone turned up a few times. The V and J genes are TRBV24-1 and TRBJ1-3, with D perhaps matching TRBD1 (5 bases). CDR3 length equals 15 residues. Germline assignment: CDR1 KGHDR and CDR2 SFDVKD. V shed 3 bases and J shed 4 bases, with 12 bases lying between them. In DNA form, the CDR3 reads TGTGCCACCAGTGATACGGGACTAAACGGAAACACCATATATTTT. Protein product: CATSDTGLNGNTIYF.

This chain connects TRBV27 to TRBJ1-2; perhaps TRBD1 as D (5 bases). This CDR3 spans 17 amino acids. Germline loops: CDR1 MNHEY, CDR2 SMNVEV (reference sequence). Trimming stripped 6 bases from V and 4 bases from J, with 24 bases between. CDR3: CASSTHKISTGLYGYTF. As DNA, the CDR3 is TGTGCCAGCAGCACACACAAAATATCAACAGGCCTCTATGGCTACACCTTC.

This clone was seen a few times. V is TRBV6-5 and J is TRBJ1-1; 8 nucleotides match TRBD1. Trimming cost V 6 bases and J 1 base; bases outside gene matches: 7. Germline V gives CDR1 MNHEY, CDR2 SVGAGI. The CDR3 consists of 15 residues. The DNA for the CDR3 is TGTGCCAGCAGGAGCGTTGACAGGGGGAACACTGAAGCTTTCTTT. Its translation: CASRSVDRGNTEAFF.

This chain uses TRBV7-6 with TRBJ2-3; 11 nucleotides line up with TRBD2. The CDR3 is 16 residues long. From germline, CDR1 is SGHVS and CDR2 FNYEAQ. The V segment lost 4 bases and the J segment 1 base; nucleotides outside the gene matches: 4. CDR3 protein: CASSSPSGGRTDTQYF. The CDR3 coding sequence is TGTGCCAGCAGCTCCCCTAGCGGGGGGCGCACAGATACGCAGTATTTT. The whole variable domain, remainder taken from reference TRBV7-6 and TRBJ2-3, is GAGVSQSPRYKVTKRGQDVALRCDPISGHVSLYWYRQALGQGPEFLTYFNYEAQQDKSGLPNDRFSAERPEGSISTLTIQRTEQRDSAMYRCASSSPSGGRTDTQYFGPGTRLTVL.

This chain connects TRBV7-2 to TRBJ1-1; possibly TRBD1 for D (6 bases). CDR3 size: 14 residues. Trimming took off 5 bases at V and 6 bases at J, with 16 bases between the two ends. Germline CDR1 is SGHTA and CDR2 is FQGNSA. As DNA, the CDR3 is TGTGCCAGCAGCCCTATGACAGGTTCCGCTGAAGCTTTCTTT. Its protein is CASSPMTGSAEAFF.

This sequence joins TRBV28 and TRBJ1-5; 10 positions match TRBD1. The CDR3 is made up of 16 amino acids. The junction had 4 bases not matched to a gene; V was cut back by 3 bases and J by 2 bases. CDR1 is MDHEN, CDR2 SYDVKM, per germline. CDR3 in amino acids: CASSFLGTGGNQPQHF. The CDR3 DNA reads TGTGCCAGCAGTTTTTTGGGGACAGGGGGCAATCAGCCCCAGCATTTT.

This clone has ten or more counts. The genes are TRBV5-6 and TRBJ1-6, with 7 bases fitting TRBD1. The ends lost 5 bases at V and 7 bases at J; junction bases unmatched: 6. The CDR3 contains 14 residues. Germline lookup yields CDR1 SGHDT and CDR2 YYEEEE. CDR3 sequence: CASRTQGLNSPLHF. The CDR3 DNA reads as TGTGCCAGCAGAACACAGGGGTTGAATTCACCCCTCCACTTT.

This rearrangement joins TRBV5-5 to TRBJ2-1, with 7 bases that match TRBD2. Per the germline V gene, CDR1 is SGHKS and CDR2 is YYEKEE (reference sequence). With V trimmed by 4 bases and J by 3 bases, 7 bases remained unmatched. The length of the CDR3 is 15 residues. CDR3 sequence (DNA): TGTGCCAGCAGCACCCGGGAGGCCCACTACAATGAGCAGTTCTTC. Translation: CASSTREAHYNEQFF.

The chain has TRBV12-3 or TRBV12-4 and TRBJ1-6, with D hard to call. V was shortened by 4 bases and J by 7 bases, with 8 bases between the two germline ends. The length of the CDR3 is 13 residues. The chain's CDR3 is CASSSTENSPLHF. The CDR3 DNA is TGTGCCAGCAGTTCGACGGAGAATTCACCCCTCCACTTT.

This chain joins TRBV7-8 and TRBJ1-1, with TRBD1 identical over 7 bases. There are 14 residues in the CDR3. Germline V gene sequence: CDR1 SGHVS, CDR2 FQNEAQ. Trimming cost V 6 bases and J 0 bases; bases outside gene matches: 4. The CDR3: CASRLGTVNTEAFF. CDR3 in DNA: TGTGCCAGCAGACTAGGGACAGTGAACACTGAAGCTTTCTTT.

The chain is built from TRBV7-2 and TRBJ2-7, with 9 positions matching TRBD1. The V segment lost 8 bases and the J segment 5 bases; nucleotides outside the gene matches: 10. Germline CDR1 and CDR2: SGHTA and FQGNSA. The CDR3 length is 14 residues. CDR3 sequence: CASGTGRLVDEQYF. DNA for the CDR3: TGTGCCAGCGGGACAGGGCGGTTAGTGGACGAGCAGTACTTC.